Listed below are T cell receptor beta chains from one sample, sequenced in a study of T cell repertoires in cytomegalovirus infection. TCRdb called the reads again in MiXCR, with one record for every CDR3 protein. The table includes around 240,000 distinct CDR3 sequences, 22% detected once. Material for sequencing was CD8+ T cells from PBMCs. The source of these receptors is a human donor in good health (CMV status not recorded). Some clones in this sample may be carry-over from other donors' samples. The CDR3 runs from the conserved cysteine through the conserved F or W. The D gene is left open where the match is weak. Clone size is given for some rows only: seen once, a few or many times, or a class if the clone is expanded.

v_call	j_call	cdr3_length	d_call	clone_size	cdr3_aa	cdr3_nt
TRBV19	TRBJ2-7	14	-	many	CASSMQGTIYEQYF	TGTGCCAGTAGTATGCAGGGAACTATTTACGAGCAGTACTTC
TRBV6-5	TRBJ2-3	16	TRBD2	-	CASSTLAGGPGDTQYF	TGTGCCAGCAGTACCCTAGCGGGGGGGCCGGGAGATACGCAGTATTTT
TRBV2	TRBJ1-3	18	-	-	CASSVGRGTSISGNTIYF	TGTGCCAGCAGCGTCGGTAGGGGAACTTCAATCTCTGGAAACACCATATATTTT
TRBV11-2	TRBJ2-7	15	-	medium-sized	CASSFWGAERDEQYF	TGTGCCAGCAGCTTTTGGGGGGCAGAGCGGGACGAGCAGTACTTC
TRBV6-5	TRBJ1-4	15	-	-	CASSSYTGNGEKLFF	TGTGCCAGCAGTTCTTACACAGGGAACGGTGAAAAACTGTTTTTT
TRBV9	TRBJ2-3	16	-	few	CASSEEGGEGTDTQYF	TGTGCCAGCAGCGAGGAAGGGGGGGAGGGCACAGATACGCAGTATTTT
TRBV6-2/TRBV6-3	TRBJ1-1	13	-	few	CASSYGGEAEAFF	TGTGCCAGCAGTTACGGGGGAGAAGCTGAAGCTTTCTTT
TRBV20-1	TRBJ1-2	11	-	-	CSAKAGPNYTF	TGCAGTGCTAAAGCCGGACCAAATTACACCTTC
TRBV7-9	TRBJ2-1	17	-	many	CASSSQLTAGPYNEQFF	TGTGCCAGCAGCTCACAATTGACAGCTGGGCCATACAATGAGCAGTTCTTC
TRBV28	TRBJ1-2	14	TRBD1	few	CASSDPGQGGGYTF	TGTGCCAGCAGTGACCCGGGACAGGGAGGAGGCTACACCTTC
TRBV6-1	TRBJ2-7	15	-	few	CASSEGHSHHYEQYF	TGTGCCAGCAGTGAGGGACATTCGCATCACTACGAGCAGTACTTC
TRBV7-4	TRBJ2-5	13	-	-	CASSSAVVGTQYF	TGTGCCAGCAGCTCGGCAGTTGTTGGGACCCAGTACTTC
TRBV29-1	TRBJ1-1	13	-	-	CSSFPGWSSEAFF	TGCAGCTCCTTCCCAGGGTGGTCTTCTGAAGCTTTCTTT
TRBV20-1	TRBJ1-6	15	TRBD1	many	CSARDAETGNSPLHF	TGCAGTGCTAGAGATGCTGAGACAGGGAATTCACCCCTCCACTTT
TRBV6-4	TRBJ2-2	16	TRBD2	-	CASSETAGDYIGELFF	TGTGCCAGCAGTGAAACCGCGGGGGATTACATCGGGGAGCTGTTTTTT
TRBV27	TRBJ1-2	12	-	-	CASSLTGNGYTF	TGTGCCAGCAGTTTAACGGGAAATGGCTACACCTTC
TRBV20-1	TRBJ1-2	11	-	-	CSARRGAGYTF	TGCAGTGCTAGAAGGGGGGCCGGCTACACCTTC
TRBV5-4	TRBJ2-7	14	-	-	CASSVGGGHYEQYF	TGTGCCAGCAGCGTGGGAGGGGGGCACTACGAGCAGTACTTC
TRBV14	TRBJ2-7	16	TRBD1	few	CASSQYPGTGYYEQYF	TGTGCCAGCAGCCAATATCCGGGGACAGGGTACTACGAGCAGTACTTC
TRBV4-1	TRBJ2-7	13	-	-	CASNQELLREQYF	TGTGCCAGCAACCAAGAACTCCTTCGGGAGCAGTACTTC
TRBV11-2	TRBJ1-1	12	-	-	CASSLWQSEAFF	TGTGCCAGCAGCTTATGGCAGAGTGAAGCTTTCTTT
TRBV2	TRBJ2-7	13	-	many	CASNGGGTYEQYF	TGTGCCAGCAATGGTGGTGGCACCTACGAGCAGTACTTC
TRBV4-1	TRBJ1-1	15	-	many	CASSQFINKDTEAFF	TGCGCCAGCAGCCAATTCATAAACAAAGACACTGAAGCTTTCTTT
TRBV4-1	TRBJ1-6	17	-	-	CASSQDGVGAGNSPLHF	TGCGCCAGCAGCCAAGATGGGGTAGGGGCAGGGAATTCACCCCTCCACTTT
TRBV12-3/TRBV12-4	TRBJ2-3	14	-	-	CASSLWTVTDTQYF	TGTGCCAGCAGTTTATGGACAGTCACAGATACGCAGTATTTT
TRBV5-1	TRBJ1-1	11	-	-	CASLWRGEAFF	TGCGCCAGCCTTTGGCGGGGTGAAGCTTTCTTT
TRBV12-3/TRBV12-4	TRBJ2-7	14	-	once	CASSLLGILREQYF	TGTGCCAGCAGTTTACTCGGGATCCTACGGGAGCAGTACTTC
TRBV11-2	TRBJ2-1	11	-	once	CASSRAGEQFF	TGTGCCAGCAGCAGAGCTGGCGAGCAGTTCTTC
TRBV3-1	TRBJ2-5	16	-	few	CASSQDRQAHGETQYF	TGTGCCAGCAGCCAAGACAGACAGGCCCATGGAGAGACCCAGTACTTC
TRBV20-1	TRBJ1-4	15	-	-	CSARDQGPMMEKLFF	TGCAGTGCTAGAGATCAGGGCCCTATGATGGAAAAACTGTTTTTT
TRBV11-2	TRBJ2-7	14	-	-	CASSLAAVTYEQYF	TGTGCCAGCAGCTTAGCGGCAGTTACCTACGAGCAGTACTTC
TRBV6-5	TRBJ2-3	13	-	-	CASSLRALDTQYF	TGTGCCAGCAGTTTGAGGGCTTTGGATACGCAGTATTTT
TRBV12-5	TRBJ1-1	13	-	-	CASGLVDTTEAFF	TGTGCTAGTGGTTTGGTAGACACGACTGAAGCTTTCTTT
TRBV28	TRBJ2-1	13	TRBD1	many	CASRHRGYNEQFF	TGTGCCAGCAGGCACAGGGGCTACAATGAGCAGTTCTTC
TRBV27	TRBJ1-2	13	-	few	CASSRSGNYGYTF	TGTGCCAGCAGTCGCTCCGGGAACTATGGCTACACCTTC